The next 14 T cell receptor beta chains were all read from a single sample in a study of T cell repertoires in cytomegalovirus infection. Their target antigens are unknown. Using its own MiXCR run on the reads, TCRdb lists one record per CDR3 protein. The sample includes 550,000 to 850,000 distinct CDR3 sequences, 33% of them seen just once. This material consisted of cultured PBMCs, taken from culture after CMV antigen stimulation. These receptors were collected from a human donor in good health (CMV status not recorded). Some clones in this sample may be carry-over from other donors' samples.

V gene TRBV5-5 combines with J gene TRBJ1-3; a possible D gene is TRBD1 (6 bases). V lost 4 bases to trimming and J lost 3 bases, with 17 bases between them. This CDR3 is built from 16 residues. In germline, CDR1 is SGHKS, CDR2 YYEKEE (reference sequence). The CDR3 loop is CASSPRQVSVGNTIYF. Written as DNA, the CDR3 is TGTGCCAGCAGCCCAAGACAGGTCTCCGTTGGAAACACCATATATTTT.

This clonotype was detected only a few times. The J gene is TRBJ2-7, the V gene TRBV20-1; 12 positions agree with TRBD2. With V trimmed by 7 bases and J by 6 bases, 22 bases remained unmatched. The CDR3 is made up of 18 amino acids. Germline assignment: CDR1 DFQATT and CDR2 SNEGSKA (reference sequence). CDR3 sequence reads: CSVTSGRRLSSGEAEQYF. CDR3 in DNA: TGCAGTGTCACTAGCGGGAGGCGTCTCTCCTCGGGGGAGGCCGAGCAGTACTTC.

In regard to this clonotype: The junction differs from germline at one of its ends, possibly a read error. The V call is TRBV20-1, the J call TRBJ2-7; D unclear. CDR1 and CDR2 from the germline V gene are DFQATT and SNEGSKA (reference sequence). The CDR3 extends over 8 amino acids. The CDR3, as DNA: TGCAGTGCCAGAGCAGGTGGCTTC. It specifies CSARAGGF.

The chain recombines TRBV10-3 with TRBJ1-2; 9 positions agree with TRBD1. Germline CDR1 ENHRY, CDR2 SYGVKD. Unmatched junction bases numbered 9, after V lost 4 bases and J lost 9 bases. The CDR3 contains 14 residues. CDR3 sequence reads: CAISGLLGQGSYTF. CDR3 bases: TGTGCCATCAGTGGCCTATTGGGACAGGGAAGCTACACCTTC.

This clonotype was recorded many times. The rearrangement uses TRBV7-2 and TRBJ2-3, with D unclear. Germline lookup yields CDR1 SGHTA and CDR2 FQGNSA. The CDR3 has 13 amino acids. Trimming pared 5 bases from V and 6 bases from J, leaving 12 bases between. The chain's CDR3 is CASSTELPDTQYF. Written as DNA, the CDR3 is TGTGCCAGCAGCACTGAGCTTCCGGATACGCAGTATTTT.

This clonotype was observed at least ten times. J is TRBJ2-7 and V is TRBV7-2; 7 bases line up with TRBD1. The CDR3 contains 13 residues. With 4 bases clipped from V and 3 bases from J, the junction kept 3 bases outside the gene matches. The germline V gene encodes CDR1 SGHTA and CDR2 FQGNSA. CDR3 protein: CASSSGQYYEQYF. The CDR3 DNA reads TGTGCCAGCAGCTCGGGACAGTACTACGAGCAGTACTTC.

V gene TRBV4-1 combines with J gene TRBJ1-4; D remains ambiguous. V lost 4 bases and J 0 bases, leaving 9 bases between the germline ends. From germline, CDR1 is MGHRA and CDR2 YSYEKL. There are 15 residues in the CDR3. The CDR3 spells CASSRTVATNEKLFF. In nucleotides, the CDR3 is TGCGCCAGCAGCCGGACGGTTGCAACTAATGAAAAACTGTTTTTT.

This clonotype was counted only a few times. This chain links TRBV2 with TRBJ2-7; D unresolved. The V gene's germline CDR1 is SNHLY and CDR2 FYNNEI. CDR3 length: 12 amino acids. V was pared by 6 bases and J by 3 bases, with 9 bases between. The CDR3 sequence is CASSEDYYEQYF. CDR3 DNA: TGTGCCAGCAGCGAGGATTACTACGAGCAGTACTTC.

The J gene is TRBJ2-2, the V gene TRBV19; D may be TRBD1 (6 bases). This CDR3 is 14 amino acids long. CDR1 LNHDA and CDR2 SQIVND come from the germline V gene (reference sequence). The V end lost 5 bases, the J end lost 5 bases, and 12 bases lay between the germline ends. CDR3 in amino acids: CASSSNQGTGELFF. For the CDR3, the DNA is TGTGCCAGTAGTTCGAATCAGGGGACCGGGGAGCTGTTTTTT.

This chain connects TRBV5-6 to TRBJ1-2; D unclear. V was pared by 0 bases and J by 3 bases, with 9 bases between. CDR3 length equals 14 residues. Germline values: CDR1 SGHDT, CDR2 YYEEEE. The CDR3 here is CASSLEQSYYGYTF. As DNA, the CDR3 is TGTGCCAGCAGCTTGGAACAGAGTTACTATGGCTACACCTTC.

The chain joins TRBV12-3 or TRBV12-4 to TRBJ2-1; D is possibly TRBD1 (6 bases). The CDR3 contains 16 residues. Trimming took off 3 bases at V and 4 bases at J, with 16 bases between the two ends. In DNA, the CDR3 is TGTGCCAGCAGTTTTGGCAGGGGTAGCTCGTACAATGAGCAGTTCTTC. Residues: CASSFGRGSSYNEQFF.

The rearrangement joins TRBV4-1 to TRBJ2-3; 7 positions agree with TRBD1. From germline, CDR1 is MGHRA and CDR2 YSYEKL. Trimming took 1 base from V and 5 from J; bases not matched to a gene: 9. This CDR3 is built from 16 residues. The CDR3 loop reads CASSQVTTGPEDTQYF. Written as DNA, the CDR3 is TGCGCCAGCAGCCAAGTGACGACAGGGCCAGAAGATACGCAGTATTTT.

This chain connects TRBV6-2 or TRBV6-3 to TRBJ1-2, with D unresolved. This CDR3 spans 14 amino acids. From germline, CDR1 is MNHEY and CDR2 SVGEGT. The V end was cut by 1 base, the J end by 0 bases, with 6 bases between. The CDR3 DNA sequence: TGTGCCAGCAGTTACTTGGATCCTAACTATGGCTACACCTTC. This translates into CASSYLDPNYGYTF.

This clonotype was observed at least ten times. This rearrangement joins TRBV7-2 to TRBJ1-1; no definite D call. Germline CDR1 and CDR2: SGHTA and FQGNSA. The CDR3 extends over 13 amino acids. Deletions cut 5 bases from V and 1 base from J, with 8 bases between. The CDR3 DNA is TGTGCCAGCAGCACTCAGACGAACACTGAAGCTTTCTTT. This translates into CASSTQTNTEAFF. The whole variable domain, filled in from reference TRBV7-2 and TRBJ1-1, reads GAGVSQSPSNKVTEKGKDVELRCDPISGHTALYWYRQSLGQGLEFLIYFQGNSAPDKSGLPSDRFSAERTGGSVSTLTIQRTQQEDSAVYLCASSTQTNTEAFFGQGTRLTVV.